The 3 T cell receptor beta chains below were found in one sample sequenced in a study of human T cells and chemical hapten exposure (TCRdb year 2021). The receptor library was made with RACE. TCRdb lists the instrument as NextSeq 500. Using fastp at Q25 and MiXCR, TCRdb reprocessed the public reads and kept productive beta chains. Each entry is one CDR3 protein sequence, shown with its most common DNA and genes. The table for this sample lists 150,000 to 200,000 distinct CDR3 sequences; around 25% of them were counted only once. 2.5% of the sample goes to the ten largest clones. The sample's time point label, in plain terms: patch test 3, about 24 weeks after DPC sensitization. Interpreted using the paper, the treatment or condition label stands for: therapeutic diphenylcyclopropenone sensitization with weekly scalp DPC. This specimen consisted of whole blood, obtained in connection with sensitization to the hapten diphenylcyclopropenone (DPC). These receptors were collected from a woman between 35 and 50 years old with alopecia areata. Some clones in this sample may be carry-over from other donors' samples.

This clonotype was seen just once. The V call is TRBV27, the J call TRBJ2-3, with 8 bases lining up with TRBD1. CDR3 length: 16 residues. Germline CDR1 is MNHEY and CDR2 is SMNVEV (reference sequence). V lost 3 bases to trimming and J lost 0 bases; unmatched junction nucleotides: 5. This chain's CDR3 is CASSLHQGASTDTQYF. CDR3 sequence (DNA): TGTGCCAGCAGTTTGCACCAGGGGGCTAGCACAGATACGCAGTATTTT.

The chain combines TRBV20-1 with TRBJ2-2; 7 bases match TRBD2. Germline V gene sequence: CDR1 DFQATT, CDR2 SNEGSKA (reference sequence). V lost 4 bases and J lost 4; bases outside the gene matches: 9. The CDR3 is made up of 15 amino acids. The CDR3 loop is CSAMGGRATTGELFF. In DNA form, the CDR3 reads TGCAGTGCTATGGGGGGGAGGGCCACCACCGGGGAGCTGTTTTTT.

This clonotype has a handful of counts. The chain has TRBV7-2 and TRBJ1-4; 8 nucleotides line up with TRBD1. This CDR3 spans 15 amino acids. The junction had 8 bases not matched to a gene; V was cut back by 5 bases and J by 6 bases. Germline CDR1 SGHTA, CDR2 FQGNSA. The chain's CDR3 is CASSPRGRRDEKLFF. The CDR3, as DNA: TGTGCCAGCAGCCCCAGGGGGCGAAGGGATGAAAAACTGTTTTTT.